This T cell receptor beta chain was identified in a study of CD8+ T cells in alopecia areata. Study-level points and caveats: Relative to mice, TCR sharing across patients was less clear, a difference possibly HLA-related. Baseline CD8+ expansion's link to response remains uncertain, as there was one nonresponder.

The treatment denotes: oral pan-JAK inhibitor, 5-10 mg twice daily. RNA extraction and reverse transcription yielded cDNA as sequencing template. The protocol was immunoSEQ multiplex PCR, while the TCRdb copy is restricted to in-frame clones and leaves out a portion. There are 80,000 to 100,000 clones in the sample; roughly 45% occur only once, and around 20% lies in the top ten. This clone has just a few counts. What it binds is not known. Germline CDR1 reads SEHNR; CDR2 reads FQNEAQ (reference sequence). V was trimmed by 7 bases and J by 2 bases, leaving 8 bases between them. This CDR3 contains 12 residues.

The V gene is TRBV7-9, the J gene TRBJ1-1; no definite D call. The TCR comes from a human donor with alopecia areata. The input for sequencing was CD8+ T cells sorted from blood, taken at week 24, from a patient treated with tofacitinib. CDR3 DNA: TGTGCCAGCACCCTAGGAAACACTGAAGCTTTCTTT. This codes for CASTLGNTEAFF.